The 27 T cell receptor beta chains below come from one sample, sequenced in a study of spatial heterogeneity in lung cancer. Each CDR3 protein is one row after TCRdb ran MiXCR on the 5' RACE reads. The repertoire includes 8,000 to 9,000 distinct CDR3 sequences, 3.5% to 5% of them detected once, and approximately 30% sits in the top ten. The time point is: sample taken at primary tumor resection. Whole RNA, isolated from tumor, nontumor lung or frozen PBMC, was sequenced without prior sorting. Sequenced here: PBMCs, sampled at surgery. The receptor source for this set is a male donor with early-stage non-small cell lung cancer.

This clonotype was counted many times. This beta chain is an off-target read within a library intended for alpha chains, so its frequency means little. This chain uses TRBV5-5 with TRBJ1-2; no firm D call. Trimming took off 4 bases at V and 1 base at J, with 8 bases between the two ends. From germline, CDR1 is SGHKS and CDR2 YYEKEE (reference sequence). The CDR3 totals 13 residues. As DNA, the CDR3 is TGTGCCAGCAGCCCAGGATTTAACTATGGCTACACCTTC. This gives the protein CASSPGFNYGYTF.

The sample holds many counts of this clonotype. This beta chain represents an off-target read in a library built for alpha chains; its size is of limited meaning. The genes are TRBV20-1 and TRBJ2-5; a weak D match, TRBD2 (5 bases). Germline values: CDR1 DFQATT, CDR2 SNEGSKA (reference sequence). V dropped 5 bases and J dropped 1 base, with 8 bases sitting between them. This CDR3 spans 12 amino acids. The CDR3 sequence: CSAARGQETQYF. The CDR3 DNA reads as TGCAGTGCTGCCCGGGGCCAAGAGACCCAGTACTTC.

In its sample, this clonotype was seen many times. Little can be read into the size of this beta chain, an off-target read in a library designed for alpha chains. In DNA, the CDR3 is TGTGCCAGCAGTTCGGCGGGTACCTACGAGCAGTACTTC. Amino acids: CASSSAGTYEQYF. This chain uses TRBV27 with TRBJ2-7, with TRBD2 as a possible D gene (5 bases). V shed 4 bases and J shed 2 bases, with 9 bases lying between them. There are 13 residues in the CDR3. Per germline, CDR1 MNHEY and CDR2 SMNVEV (reference sequence).

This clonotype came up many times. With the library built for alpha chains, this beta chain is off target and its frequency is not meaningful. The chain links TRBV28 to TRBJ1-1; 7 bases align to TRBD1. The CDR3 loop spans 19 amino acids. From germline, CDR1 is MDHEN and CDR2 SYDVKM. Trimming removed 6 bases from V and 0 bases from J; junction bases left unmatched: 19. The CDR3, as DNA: TGTGCCAGCAGCGGTTATGAACAGGGGATTTTGGTGGTGAACACTGAAGCTTTCTTT. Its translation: CASSGYEQGILVVNTEAFF.

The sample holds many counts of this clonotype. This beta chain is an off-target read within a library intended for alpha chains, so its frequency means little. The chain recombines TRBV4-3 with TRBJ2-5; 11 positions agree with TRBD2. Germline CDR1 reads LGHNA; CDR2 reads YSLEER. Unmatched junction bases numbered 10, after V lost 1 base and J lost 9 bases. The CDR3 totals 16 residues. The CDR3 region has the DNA TGCGCCAGCAGCCAAGGACTAGCGGGGCCCCAGGCGGCCCAGTACTTC. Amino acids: CASSQGLAGPQAAQYF.

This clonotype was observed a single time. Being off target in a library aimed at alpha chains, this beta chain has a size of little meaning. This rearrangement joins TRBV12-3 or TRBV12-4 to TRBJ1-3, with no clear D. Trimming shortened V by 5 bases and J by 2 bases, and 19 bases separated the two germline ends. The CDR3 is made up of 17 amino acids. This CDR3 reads CASSPHAPGAPGNTIYF. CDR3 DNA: TGTGCCAGCAGTCCCCATGCCCCTGGAGCCCCTGGAAACACCATATATTTT.

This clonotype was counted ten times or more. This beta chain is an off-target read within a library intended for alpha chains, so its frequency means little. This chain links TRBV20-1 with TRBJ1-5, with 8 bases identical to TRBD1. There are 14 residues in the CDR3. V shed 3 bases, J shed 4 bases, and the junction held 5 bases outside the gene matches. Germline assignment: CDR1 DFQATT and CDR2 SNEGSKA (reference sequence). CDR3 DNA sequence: TGCAGTGCTAGGCGGACAGGGTTTAATCAGCCCCAGCATTTT. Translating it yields CSARRTGFNQPQHF.

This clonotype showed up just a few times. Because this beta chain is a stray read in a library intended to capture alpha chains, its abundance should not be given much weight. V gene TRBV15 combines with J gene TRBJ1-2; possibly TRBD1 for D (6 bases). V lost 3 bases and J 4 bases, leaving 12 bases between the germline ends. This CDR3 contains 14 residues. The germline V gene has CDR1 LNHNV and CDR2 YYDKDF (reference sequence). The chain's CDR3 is CATSRGAGTYGYTF. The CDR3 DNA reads TGTGCCACCAGCAGGGGGGCGGGGACCTATGGCTACACCTTC. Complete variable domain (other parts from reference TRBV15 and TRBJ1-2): DAMVIQNPRYQVTQFGKPVTLSCSQTLNHNVMYWYQQKSSQAPKLLFHYYDKDFNNEADTPDNFQSRRPNTSFCFLDIRSPGLGDTAMYLCATSRGAGTYGYTFGSGTRLTVV.

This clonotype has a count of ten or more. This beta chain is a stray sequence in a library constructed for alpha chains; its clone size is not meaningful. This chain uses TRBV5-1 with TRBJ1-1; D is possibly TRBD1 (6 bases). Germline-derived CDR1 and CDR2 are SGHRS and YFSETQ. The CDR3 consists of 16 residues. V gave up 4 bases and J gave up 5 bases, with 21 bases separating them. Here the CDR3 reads CASSESQGLVRTEAFF. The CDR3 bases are TGCGCCAGCAGCGAGTCACAGGGTTTGGTGCGGACTGAAGCTTTCTTT.

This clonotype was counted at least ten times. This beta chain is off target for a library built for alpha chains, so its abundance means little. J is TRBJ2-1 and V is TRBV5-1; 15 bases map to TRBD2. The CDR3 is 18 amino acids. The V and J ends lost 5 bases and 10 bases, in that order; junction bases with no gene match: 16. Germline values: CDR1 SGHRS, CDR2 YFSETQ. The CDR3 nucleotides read TGCGCCAGCAGGAAAAAAAAGACCCCCGGGACTAGCGGGGGGGAGCAGTTCTTC. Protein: CASRKKKTPGTSGGEQFF.

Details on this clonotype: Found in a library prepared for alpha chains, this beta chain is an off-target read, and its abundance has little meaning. The CDR3 DNA is TGTGCCAGCAGTTCGAGATCGACATTCTACGGGACGGGGTTCTCTGGGGCCAACGTCCTGACTTTC. It translates to CASSSRSTFYGTGFSGANVLTF. V gene TRBV12-3 or TRBV12-4 combines with J gene TRBJ2-6; either TRBD1 or TRBD2 may supply D (5 bases each). Trimming cost V 4 bases and J 0 bases, with 28 bases left between them. CDR3 length: 22 amino acids.

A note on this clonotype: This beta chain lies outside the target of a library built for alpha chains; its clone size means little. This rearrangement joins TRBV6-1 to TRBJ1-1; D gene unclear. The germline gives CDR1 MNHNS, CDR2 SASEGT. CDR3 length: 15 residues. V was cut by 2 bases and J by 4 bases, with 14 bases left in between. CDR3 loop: CASSESFPVSTEAFF. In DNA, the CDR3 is TGTGCCAGCAGTGAAAGTTTCCCAGTCTCCACTGAAGCTTTCTTT.

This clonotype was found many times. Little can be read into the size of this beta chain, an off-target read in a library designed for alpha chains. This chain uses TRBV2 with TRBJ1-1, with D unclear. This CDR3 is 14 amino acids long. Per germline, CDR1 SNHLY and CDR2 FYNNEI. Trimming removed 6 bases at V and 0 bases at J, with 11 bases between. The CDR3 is CASRETSVNTEAFF. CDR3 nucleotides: TGTGCCAGCAGGGAAACCTCAGTGAACACTGAAGCTTTCTTT.

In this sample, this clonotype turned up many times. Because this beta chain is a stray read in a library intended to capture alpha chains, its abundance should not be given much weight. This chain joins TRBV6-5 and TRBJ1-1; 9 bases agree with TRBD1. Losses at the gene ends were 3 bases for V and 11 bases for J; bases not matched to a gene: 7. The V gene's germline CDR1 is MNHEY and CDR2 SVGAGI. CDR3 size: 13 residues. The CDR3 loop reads CASSYIRTGVAFF. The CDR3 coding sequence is TGTGCCAGCAGTTATATAAGGACAGGGGTTGCTTTCTTT.

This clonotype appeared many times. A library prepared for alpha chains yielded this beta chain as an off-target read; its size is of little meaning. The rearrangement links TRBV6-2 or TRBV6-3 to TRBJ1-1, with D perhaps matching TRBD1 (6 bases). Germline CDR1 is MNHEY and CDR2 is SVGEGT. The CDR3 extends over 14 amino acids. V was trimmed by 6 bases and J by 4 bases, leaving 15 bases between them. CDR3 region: CASRKDSVATEAFF. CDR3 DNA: TGTGCCAGCAGGAAGGACAGTGTGGCCACTGAAGCTTTCTTT.

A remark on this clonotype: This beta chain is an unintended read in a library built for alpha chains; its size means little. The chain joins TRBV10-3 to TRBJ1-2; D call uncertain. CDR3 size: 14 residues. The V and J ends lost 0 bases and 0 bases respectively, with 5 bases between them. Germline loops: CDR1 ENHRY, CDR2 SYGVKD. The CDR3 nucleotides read TGTGCCATCAGTGAGTCGGGTACTAACTATGGCTACACCTTC. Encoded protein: CAISESGTNYGYTF.

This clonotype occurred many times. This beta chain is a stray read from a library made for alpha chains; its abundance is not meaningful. The chain's CDR3 is CASSRKKKTGVNEQFF. CDR3 DNA sequence: TGTGCCAGCAGCAGGAAAAAGAAGACAGGGGTCAATGAGCAGTTCTTC. The V call is TRBV11-2, the J call TRBJ2-1; 8 bases match TRBD1. The CDR3 has 16 amino acids. Trimming took 5 bases from V and 6 from J; bases not matched to a gene: 12. Germline V gene data show CDR1 as SGHAT and CDR2 as FQNNGV.

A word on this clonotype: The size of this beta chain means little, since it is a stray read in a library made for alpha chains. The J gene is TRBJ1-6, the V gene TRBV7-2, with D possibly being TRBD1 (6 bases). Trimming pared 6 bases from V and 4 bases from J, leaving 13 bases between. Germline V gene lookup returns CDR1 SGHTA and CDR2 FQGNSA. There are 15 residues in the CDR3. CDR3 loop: CASRPGARYNSPLHF. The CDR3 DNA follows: TGTGCCAGCAGACCAGGGGCTAGATATAATTCACCCCTCCACTTT.

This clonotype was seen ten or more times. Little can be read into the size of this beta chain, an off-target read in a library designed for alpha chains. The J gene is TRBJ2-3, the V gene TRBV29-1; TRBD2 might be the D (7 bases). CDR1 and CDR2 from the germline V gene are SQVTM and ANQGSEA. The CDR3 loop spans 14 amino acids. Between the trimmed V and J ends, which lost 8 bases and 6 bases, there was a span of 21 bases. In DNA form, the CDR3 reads TGCAGCTCTGTAGGGGGGGCAGGAACCGATACGCAGTATTTT. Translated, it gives CSSVGGAGTDTQYF.

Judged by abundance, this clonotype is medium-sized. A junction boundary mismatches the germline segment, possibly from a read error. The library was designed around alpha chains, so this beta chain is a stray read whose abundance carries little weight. The CDR3 is CASSQGRAGAF. The CDR3 DNA reads TGTGCCAGCAGCCAAGGTAGGGCAGGGGCCTTC. The chain combines TRBV3-1 with TRBJ2-1; a possible D gene is TRBD1 (6 bases). The germline V gene encodes CDR1 LGHDT and CDR2 YNNKEL (reference sequence). The CDR3 is 11 residues long.

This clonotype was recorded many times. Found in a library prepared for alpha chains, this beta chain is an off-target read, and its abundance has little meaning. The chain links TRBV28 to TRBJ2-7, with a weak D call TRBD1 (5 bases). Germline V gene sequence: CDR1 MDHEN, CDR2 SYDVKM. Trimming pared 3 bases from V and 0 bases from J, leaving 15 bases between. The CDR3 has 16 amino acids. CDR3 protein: CASSFLMLTVSYEQYF. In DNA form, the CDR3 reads TGTGCCAGCAGTTTTCTAATGTTGACAGTCTCCTACGAGCAGTACTTC.

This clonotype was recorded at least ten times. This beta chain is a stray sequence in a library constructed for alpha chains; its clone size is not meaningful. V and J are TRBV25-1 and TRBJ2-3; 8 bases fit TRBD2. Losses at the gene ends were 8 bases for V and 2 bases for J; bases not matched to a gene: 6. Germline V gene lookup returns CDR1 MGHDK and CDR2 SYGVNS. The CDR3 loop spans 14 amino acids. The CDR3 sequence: CASRSGDYTDTQYF. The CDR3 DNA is TGTGCCAGCCGTAGCGGGGATTACACAGATACGCAGTATTTT.

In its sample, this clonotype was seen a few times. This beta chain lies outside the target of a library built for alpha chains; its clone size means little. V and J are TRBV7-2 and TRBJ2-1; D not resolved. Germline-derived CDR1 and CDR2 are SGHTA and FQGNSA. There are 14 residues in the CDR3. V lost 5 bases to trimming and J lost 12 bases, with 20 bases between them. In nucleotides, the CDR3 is TGTGCCAGCAGCACACAACCCCGACAAGTAGGGCAGTTCTTC. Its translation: CASSTQPRQVGQFF.

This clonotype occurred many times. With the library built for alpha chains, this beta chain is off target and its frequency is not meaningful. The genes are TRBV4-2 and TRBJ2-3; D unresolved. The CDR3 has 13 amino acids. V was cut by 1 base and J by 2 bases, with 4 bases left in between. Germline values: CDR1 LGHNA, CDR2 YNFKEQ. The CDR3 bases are TGTGCCAGCAGCCAAGTCACCACAGATACGCAGTATTTT. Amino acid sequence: CASSQVTTDTQYF.

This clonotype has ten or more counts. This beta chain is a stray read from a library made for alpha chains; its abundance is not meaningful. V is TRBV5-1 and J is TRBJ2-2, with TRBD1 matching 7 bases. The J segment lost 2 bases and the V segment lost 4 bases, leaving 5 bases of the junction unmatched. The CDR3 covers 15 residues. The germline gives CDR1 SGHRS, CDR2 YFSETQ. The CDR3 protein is CASSTRQGNTGELFF. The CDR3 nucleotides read TGCGCCAGCAGCACCAGACAGGGCAACACCGGGGAGCTGTTTTTT. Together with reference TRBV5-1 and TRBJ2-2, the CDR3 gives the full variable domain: KAGVTQTPRYLIKTRGQQVTLSCSPISGHRSVSWYQQTPGQGLQFLFEYFSETQRNKGNFPGRFSGRQFSNSRSEMNVSTLELGDSALYLCASSTRQGNTGELFFGEGSRLTVL.

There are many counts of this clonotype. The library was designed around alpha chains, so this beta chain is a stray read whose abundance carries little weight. This CDR3 reads CASSSGPSTDTQYF. Here the CDR3 DNA reads TGCGCCAGCAGCTCCGGACCGAGCACAGATACGCAGTATTTT. This chain joins TRBV5-1 and TRBJ2-3; D is uncertain. Trimming removed 3 bases at V and 0 bases at J, with 8 bases between. Germline CDR1 reads SGHRS; CDR2 reads YFSETQ. CDR3 length: 14 amino acids.

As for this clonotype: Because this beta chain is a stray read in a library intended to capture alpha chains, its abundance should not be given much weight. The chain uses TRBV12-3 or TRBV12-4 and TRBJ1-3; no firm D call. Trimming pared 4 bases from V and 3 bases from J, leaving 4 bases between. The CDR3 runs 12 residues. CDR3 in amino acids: CASSSVGNTIYF. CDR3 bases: TGTGCCAGCAGTTCGGTTGGAAACACCATATATTTT.